This T cell receptor (beta chain) was sequenced during a study of regulatory T cells in long-lasting Graves disease. Researchers made TCR beta libraries by using iRepertoire HTBI primers and running Arm-PCR on CDR3 regions. MiXCR was run by TCRdb on the multiplex PCR reads, yielding one entry per CDR3 protein. The sample contains 530,000 or so distinct CDR3 sequences, 15% to 20% of which appear only once. Time point: newly diagnosed GD, antithyroid drugs for less than 3 months. The TCR library was prepared using RNA isolated from PBMCs. This clonotype was detected many times. The V segment lost 1 base and the J segment 3 bases; nucleotides outside the gene matches: 4. Germline lookup yields CDR1 MNHEY and CDR2 SMNVEV (reference sequence). The CDR3 is 15 amino acids. This sample was shared with a second study, whose subject was T cells in Graves' hyperthyroidism and ophthalmopathy. From that report: Newly diagnosed hyperthyroidism patients aged 18 to 65 years had disease lasting under 2 months. In blood, most of the thyroid clonotypes expanded above 0.001 were also present. In the analysis, a 13 V-J model separated ophthalmopathy from stable hyperthyroidism.

This sequence originates from a man in his late teens or twenties with Graves disease. The rearrangement uses TRBV27 and TRBJ2-7, with TRBD2 identical over 9 bases. The sequenced sample was peripheral blood mononuclear cells (PBMCs), obtained at new diagnosis, from a patient treated with antithyroid drugs. CDR3 sequence: CASSLFAGGVYEQYF. DNA of the CDR3: TGTGCCAGCAGTTTATTTGCGGGAGGGGTCTACGAGCAGTACTTC.